Listed here are 5 T cell receptor beta chains from one sample, sequenced in a study of cytomegalovirus exposure and HLA in healthy donors. PCR used 60 Vbeta primers and 13 Jbeta primers. The table came from immunoSEQ multiplex PCR; TCRdb's copy has only in-frame clones and leaves some out. Of approximately 77,000 clones listed, roughly 76% are singletons. The sample taken for sequencing was PBMCs. Source of these receptors: a male donor in good health and CMV-seropositive.

The chain joins TRBV6-5 to TRBJ2-1; TRBD1 might be the D (6 bases). Per the germline V gene, CDR1 is MNHEY and CDR2 is SVGAGI. The CDR3 loop spans 14 amino acids. Between the trimmed V and J ends, which lost 1 base and 6 bases, there was a span of 10 bases. CDR3 in DNA: TGTGCCAGCAGTTACTACGGGACATTCAATGAGCAGTTCTTC. Residues: CASSYYGTFNEQFF.

This clone appeared a single time. J is TRBJ2-1 and V is TRBV6-5; weak D call: TRBD2 (5 bases). Germline loops: CDR1 MNHEY, CDR2 SVGAGI. Between the trimmed V and J ends, which lost 2 bases and 9 bases, there was a span of 8 bases. The CDR3 runs 12 residues. The DNA for the CDR3 is TGTGCCAGCAGTTACGAAAGCGGTGAGCAGTTCTTC. It yields the protein CASSYESGEQFF.

Only a few counts were recorded for this clone. V and J are TRBV27 and TRBJ2-7; 8 nucleotides agree with TRBD2. The germline V gene has CDR1 MNHEY and CDR2 SMNVEV (reference sequence). With V trimmed by 6 bases and J by 5 bases, 9 bases remained unmatched. The CDR3 runs to 14 residues. For the CDR3, the DNA is TGTGCCAGCAGGTATGCGGGAGGTCGCCACGAGCAGTACTTC. Translated, it gives CASRYAGGRHEQYF.

The CDR3 loop is CASNLRGGGTDTQYF. The CDR3 DNA sequence: TGTGCCAGCAACTTGAGGGGAGGGGGCACAGATACGCAGTATTTT. The chain couples TRBV6-5 to TRBJ2-3; TRBD2 matches 7 bases. J was trimmed by 1 base and V by 7 bases; bases with no gene match: 8. The germline CDR1 and CDR2 sequences are MNHEY and SVGAGI. CDR3 length: 15 residues.

This clone was detected only a few times. The V and J genes are TRBV7-3 and TRBJ2-3; TRBD2 matches 9 bases. Looked up from germline, CDR1 is SGHTA and CDR2 is FQGTGA. CDR3 length: 15 amino acids. Trimming removed 4 bases from V and 0 bases from J; junction bases left unmatched: 2. CDR3 sequence: CASSSSGTSTDTQYF. The DNA for the CDR3 is TGTGCCAGCAGCTCTAGCGGGACTAGCACAGATACGCAGTATTTT.